This T cell receptor (beta chain) is from a study of cytomegalovirus exposure and HLA in healthy donors (dated by TCRdb to 2016 to 2017). Regarding the complete study: In an earlier analysis of 450 to 750 of the donors, 276 Gb of sequence data and 100 million or so unique TCR beta sequences from 180 million or so T cells were reported. An early release that covered more than 550 HLA-typed donors contained around 300 gigabases of sequencing data and approximately 85 million unique TCR sequences. Of the roughly 400 genotyped donors, 65% to 90% were placed in the genetic ancestry cluster associated with self-reported Caucasian donors. The study was designed to test whether signatures of past pathogen exposure could be identified by cataloging public T cell receptors. Using immunosequencing, the study profiled T cell repertoires from some 670 subjects and related those repertoires to cytomegalovirus serostatus. Along with the 666-subject first cohort, a separate validation cohort of over 90 different subjects was used. To predict cytomegalovirus infection status, the study combined high-throughput TCR immunosequencing, statistical association of individual TCRs with disease status, and machine learning. A later analysis re-examined previously published TCR beta repertoires from 610 or so donors and added high-resolution HLA genotyping to investigate patterns of TCR occurrence. In the later analysis, no new phenotypic data were used to find candidate immune exposures; instead, reliance was placed on TCR beta sequences and their occurrence across donors. In an earlier analysis of over 550 of the donors, high-throughput TCR beta sequencing was used to judge whether each TCR beta V gene segment behaved as functional or pseudogenic. Donor age, sex, ethnicity and CMV serostatus were collected together with the repertoire data. A later genetic analysis took genome-wide SNP genotypes for about 55% of the 666 donors and used that subset as a discovery cohort. All discovery cohort repertoires had been generated on a single sequencing platform. Class I and class II HLA loci were covered by the typing at four-digit resolution. The number of typed donors differed by locus: about 620-640 for A, B, C, DRB1 and DQB1; 522 for DQA1; approximately 600 for DPA1; and 450 to 480 for DPB1. A few DR-DQ haplotypes were handled as single units for association and clustering because linkage in the cohort was strong. Among 398 genotyped donors of the cohort, an average of roughly 240,000 unique TCR beta nucleotide sequences were sequenced per donor, around 18% of them non-productive. Beyond this particular receptor, the publication reports: Because the 87-base-pair reads could not distinguish some IMGT-functional V segments, including TRBV6-2 and TRBV6-3, those segments were excluded. The earlier analysis of 587 of the donors excluded around 17 rarely observed V segments, including chromosome 9 orphons, because counts were too low. A further reported finding was that TCR beta sequences accurately predicted the HLA-A and HLA-B alleles for most subjects in the first cohort. A later analysis associated about 17,000 TCR beta sequences with specific HLA alleles at a false discovery rate of 0.05. Sequencing depth was assumed to be roughly uniform across donors in the presence/absence analyses, though that assumption may not hold. The authors suggested that the approach could potentially be extended to other disease states and immunological phenotypes. The study listed over 150 TCR beta chains as associated with cytomegalovirus. In an earlier analysis of approximately 590 of the donors, most TCR beta V segments were observed in productive rearrangements about 90% or about 30% of the time, broadly matching IMGT annotations. According to a later genetic analysis, donors in an Asian-associated ancestry cluster had fewer N-insertions in productive TCRs than the roughly 700-donor mean. In a later genetic analysis, a missense DCLRE1C variant was associated with V-gene and J-gene trimming of TCR beta chains, and the association was replicated in an independent cohort. A few of the identified cytomegalovirus-associated TCR beta chains were confirmed in vitro to be specific for cytomegalovirus antigens. For the cohort, immune exposure information was limited to CMV serostatus. Most TCR sequences were seen in very few donors, while some public TCRs were found in many individuals. Assigning TCR associations to individual alleles was difficult when HLA alleles, especially DR and DQ, strongly co-occurred. In a later analysis, HLA-associated TCR beta chains showed more clonal expansion and lower generation probabilities than non-associated chains that were equally common. In a later analysis, most CMV-associated TCR beta chains were found to appear HLA-restricted, with HLA associations seemingly driven largely by CMV exposure. The sequencing pipeline was judged likely to have produced a cluster of highly shared sequence variants as a technical artifact. Linkage disequilibrium might explain the correlated functional status among segregating V segments, but an unknown experimental factor could not be ruled out. In this cohort, only TCR beta chains were sequenced, and detectable features were limited by the absence of alpha or paired-chain data. The classifier was reported to diagnose cytomegalovirus status with high specificity and sensitivity in both the original and validation cohorts. Because HLA typing was missing for some donors at each locus, association tests included only the typed subset. A later analysis found that TCR association rates varied across HLA loci, with DRB1 alleles showing the most associated TCRs and HLA-C alleles the fewest. In a later analysis, several top co-occurrence clusters were reported to appear linked to parvovirus B19, influenza, CMV and Epstein-Barr virus.

Only a few counts were recorded for this clone. It has no known antigen specificity. Per-base quality was not reported, and no clone a single base away is much larger than it. There are 15 amino acids in the CDR3, from cysteine to phenylalanine inclusive. The entry retains the CDR3 DNA only, 45 bases that are in frame from base 1. V lost 1 base and J lost 4 bases; the stretch between them is 13 bases long. The germline V gene (reference sequence) yields SEHNR for CDR1 and FQNEAQ for CDR2. The protocol used for the library was the immunoSEQ multiplex PCR assay. A mixture of 60 forward primers for TCR Vbeta segments and 13 reverse primers for TCR Jbeta segments was used in the multiplex PCR. The CDR3 region of rearranged TCR beta genes was amplified from genomic DNA with a multiplex PCR assay. Amplified TCR beta libraries were sequenced as 87-base-pair reads on the Illumina HiSeq System. Regarding the original processing steps: Across the 670 or so repertoires, a later analysis counted 75 million to 90 million unique TCR beta chains, 9 million to 14 million of which were shared by at least two donors. Raw reads were error-corrected and collapsed into unique sequences by a nearest-neighbor algorithm in which closely related sequences were merged to remove PCR and sequencing errors. To assign V, D and J gene segments, CDR3 sequences were aligned to IMGT reference sequences. For a sequence to be retained, a match of at least six nucleotides to both a V gene segment and a J gene segment was required. Rearrangements were classified as productive when the CDR3 lacked stop codons and remained in frame with V and J, and all other rearrangements were classified as non-productive. Following IMGT convention, CDR3 was defined as the stretch from the second conserved V-encoded cysteine up to the conserved J-encoded phenylalanine. Sequences without an unambiguous match to a single V gene segment were excluded from the earlier analysis of a few hundred of the donors. In an earlier analysis of about 590 of the donors, a V segment was called functional when productive rearrangements were above 56.7%, and segregating when the standard deviation between donors exceeded 5%. To diagnose cytomegalovirus status from the catalog of TCR beta chain sequences, a statistical classification framework was built. In a later analysis, TCR nucleotide sequences were compared against IMGT/GENE-DB human TR gene sequences so that V and J genes could be assigned. In a later analysis, CDR3 sequences and most-parsimonious VDJ recombination scenarios were assigned using the TCRdist pipeline. In a later analysis, each TCR beta chain was defined by its CDR3 amino acid sequence together with its V-gene family, and reads lacking a unique V-gene family were excluded. As a way to deal with suspected cross-contamination and a sequencing artifact, a later analysis dropped hundreds of nucleotide sequences that were highly shared and had low generation probability. A later analysis calculated a clonal expansion index for each public chain from normalized within-repertoire ranks of inferred template counts. In a later analysis, generation probabilities were computed with a VDJ recombination model fitted to out-of-frame rearrangements, and the resulting probabilities were checked against IGoR. In a later analysis, TCR-TCR, TCR-HLA and TCR-CMV co-occurrence was scored with hypergeometric tests, and a repertoire-size bias correction was applied to TCR pairs. In a later analysis, false discovery rates were estimated by permuting HLA or CMV assignments 20 times. In a later analysis, co-occurring TCRs were grouped with DBSCAN, and TCRdist sequence similarity was added when clustering was performed within HLA-allele-positive subsets. Repertoires with fewer than 30,000 or more than 120,000 public chains, plus five repertoires with anomalous nucleotide sharing, were excluded from co-occurrence clustering. Imported from immuneACCESS, the table was reduced by TCRdb to in-frame sequences with V and J called. These copies leave out some clones; in studies compared against another copy, an unresolved V gene accounts for under half, and the cause of the remainder is not known. The V and J calls and clone size were taken over from that table, and D and trimming were inferred from the DNA. Counted in this sample were 150,000 or so clones; 76% of them appeared once. The ten largest clones add up to about 3.1% of the sample.

The cohort comprised 550 to 700 healthy bone marrow donors. At the time of sampling, every cohort member was nominally healthy, though immune exposures that went unrecorded were likely present. The donor tested CMV seronegative, placing the donor among the 300 to 450 seronegative members of the cohort. A peripheral blood sample was provided by each donor, and peripheral blood mononuclear cells were used for TCR beta sequencing. The Qiagen DNeasy Blood Extraction Kit was used to extract genomic DNA from the blood cell samples. The sequence came from a male donor in good health and CMV-seronegative. The chain joins TRBV7-9 to TRBJ1-1; the D segment cannot be called with confidence. The sequenced sample consisted of PBMCs. The sequence in DNA is TGTGCCAGCAGCTTAGTCGACGGGTCGAGCACTGAAGCTTTCTTT. This codes for CASSLVDGSSTEAFF.